Detailed here is one T cell receptor beta chain. The antigen this receptor binds is unknown. No base qualities exist here, and no much larger clone lies one base off it. The data were taken from a study of cytotoxic CD8 clonotypes in ibrutinib-treated CLL (dated by TCRdb to the early 2020s). Regarding the research as a whole: The cohort included more than 14 treatment-naive and about a dozen relapsed/refractory patients; about 18 were IGHV unmutated. Cryopreserved peripheral blood mononuclear cells were collected before treatment, at response, and at either disease progression or sustained remission. On average, each sample yielded roughly 250,000 productive templates and around 100,000 productive rearrangements. Response samples were obtained after a median of about 13 months of treatment, with a range of about 6 to 36 months. Of the 86 participants in the trial, about two dozen had longitudinal samples available. Partial responses were observed in about 25 patients and complete responses in 2; after a median follow-up of around 64 months, remission was maintained in around 14 patients and progression was observed in approximately twelve. Every sample from remission and from progressive disease was obtained while the patients were still on ibrutinib.

Via the germline V gene (reference sequence), CDR1 is LNHDA and CDR2 SQIVND. V is trimmed back by 6 bases and J by 4 bases, and the junction contains 4 bases that no gene match accounts for. Inclusive of the bounding cysteine and phenylalanine, the CDR3 is 14 residues long. This entry keeps only the CDR3 DNA: 42 bases, framed from base 1. The goal of deep resolution MiSeq sequencing was a depth between 1 in 1 million and 1 in 200,000 T cells, and coverage averaged 10x per clonotype. The immunoSEQ hsTCRB Kit was used to generate TCR beta libraries. In the original analysis: ImmunoSEQ Data Assistant and ImmunoSEQ Analyzer were used for data analysis, and V, D and J genes were assigned according to IMGT definitions. Clonality, which ranges from 0 to 1, was calculated as one minus the normalized Shannon entropy of productive rearrangement frequencies. Only overrepresented clonotypes making up at least 0.05% of each patient's repertoire were included in the public clonotype analysis. Approximately 12 repertoires from age-matched healthy donors, obtained from immuneACCESS, served as clonality controls. TCRdb limited this immuneACCESS table to in-frame rearrangements with V and J called. A share of clones is missing; checked studies link under half to unresolved V genes, and the rest is unexplained. V and J calls and clone size are copied from that table; D and trimming were computed from the DNA. This sample lists about 60,000 clones; roughly 49% were detected once. The ten largest clones represent approximately 24% of the sample.

The paper's findings and limits, for the study overall: Sampling times were not matched between sustained-remission and progressing patients, and lymph node repertoires were not studied. At baseline, clonality was higher than in age-matched healthy donors and showed a strong correlation with circulating CD8+ T-cell counts. Clonality increased at ibrutinib response, stayed stable in sustained remission, and fell back toward baseline at progression. Public clonotypes were found to be uncommon and were observed to contract or remain stable during treatment; the increase in clonality was shown to reflect expansion of private clonotypes at ibrutinib response.

The time point label for this specimen denotes: progressive disease on ibrutinib. For TCR beta library preparation, approximately 2 micrograms of genomic DNA were isolated from cryopreserved PBMCs. Longitudinal blood samples from CLL patients receiving ibrutinib monotherapy were subjected to high-throughput TCR beta sequencing. Patients were enrolled in a phase 2 open-label single-center ibrutinib monotherapy trial. The sample was PBMCs, taken at disease progression, from a patient treated with ibrutinib. This sequence originates from a human donor with chronic lymphocytic leukemia. The chain links TRBV19 with TRBJ1-2; TRBD1 aligns with 11 central bases. The DNA reads TGTGCCAGTAGCACAGGACAGGGGGCCTATGGCTACACCTTC. This encodes CASSTGQGAYGYTF. The reference TRBV19 and TRBJ1-2 proteins fill in what lies around the CDR3, so the full variable domain reads DGGITQSPKYLFRKEGQNVTLSCEQNLNHDAMYWYRQDPGQGLRLIYYSQIVNDFQKGDIAEGYSVSREKKESFPLTVTSAQKNPTAFYLCASSTGQGAYGYTFGSGTRLTVV.